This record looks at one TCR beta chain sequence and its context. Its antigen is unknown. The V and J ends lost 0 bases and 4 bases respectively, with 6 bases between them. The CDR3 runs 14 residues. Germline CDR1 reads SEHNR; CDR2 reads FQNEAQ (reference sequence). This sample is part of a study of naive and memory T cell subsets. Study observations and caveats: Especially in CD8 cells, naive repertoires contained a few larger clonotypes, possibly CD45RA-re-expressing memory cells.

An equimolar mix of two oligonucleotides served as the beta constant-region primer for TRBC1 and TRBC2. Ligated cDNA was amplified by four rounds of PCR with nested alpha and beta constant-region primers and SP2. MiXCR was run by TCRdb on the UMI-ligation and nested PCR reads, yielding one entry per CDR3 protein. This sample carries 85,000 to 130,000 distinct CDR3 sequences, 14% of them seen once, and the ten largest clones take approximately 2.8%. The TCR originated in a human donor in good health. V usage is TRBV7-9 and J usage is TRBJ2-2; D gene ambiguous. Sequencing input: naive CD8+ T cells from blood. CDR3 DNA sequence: TGTGCCAGCAGCTTAGCATTCGTCACCGGGGAGCTGTTTTTT. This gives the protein CASSLAFVTGELFF.